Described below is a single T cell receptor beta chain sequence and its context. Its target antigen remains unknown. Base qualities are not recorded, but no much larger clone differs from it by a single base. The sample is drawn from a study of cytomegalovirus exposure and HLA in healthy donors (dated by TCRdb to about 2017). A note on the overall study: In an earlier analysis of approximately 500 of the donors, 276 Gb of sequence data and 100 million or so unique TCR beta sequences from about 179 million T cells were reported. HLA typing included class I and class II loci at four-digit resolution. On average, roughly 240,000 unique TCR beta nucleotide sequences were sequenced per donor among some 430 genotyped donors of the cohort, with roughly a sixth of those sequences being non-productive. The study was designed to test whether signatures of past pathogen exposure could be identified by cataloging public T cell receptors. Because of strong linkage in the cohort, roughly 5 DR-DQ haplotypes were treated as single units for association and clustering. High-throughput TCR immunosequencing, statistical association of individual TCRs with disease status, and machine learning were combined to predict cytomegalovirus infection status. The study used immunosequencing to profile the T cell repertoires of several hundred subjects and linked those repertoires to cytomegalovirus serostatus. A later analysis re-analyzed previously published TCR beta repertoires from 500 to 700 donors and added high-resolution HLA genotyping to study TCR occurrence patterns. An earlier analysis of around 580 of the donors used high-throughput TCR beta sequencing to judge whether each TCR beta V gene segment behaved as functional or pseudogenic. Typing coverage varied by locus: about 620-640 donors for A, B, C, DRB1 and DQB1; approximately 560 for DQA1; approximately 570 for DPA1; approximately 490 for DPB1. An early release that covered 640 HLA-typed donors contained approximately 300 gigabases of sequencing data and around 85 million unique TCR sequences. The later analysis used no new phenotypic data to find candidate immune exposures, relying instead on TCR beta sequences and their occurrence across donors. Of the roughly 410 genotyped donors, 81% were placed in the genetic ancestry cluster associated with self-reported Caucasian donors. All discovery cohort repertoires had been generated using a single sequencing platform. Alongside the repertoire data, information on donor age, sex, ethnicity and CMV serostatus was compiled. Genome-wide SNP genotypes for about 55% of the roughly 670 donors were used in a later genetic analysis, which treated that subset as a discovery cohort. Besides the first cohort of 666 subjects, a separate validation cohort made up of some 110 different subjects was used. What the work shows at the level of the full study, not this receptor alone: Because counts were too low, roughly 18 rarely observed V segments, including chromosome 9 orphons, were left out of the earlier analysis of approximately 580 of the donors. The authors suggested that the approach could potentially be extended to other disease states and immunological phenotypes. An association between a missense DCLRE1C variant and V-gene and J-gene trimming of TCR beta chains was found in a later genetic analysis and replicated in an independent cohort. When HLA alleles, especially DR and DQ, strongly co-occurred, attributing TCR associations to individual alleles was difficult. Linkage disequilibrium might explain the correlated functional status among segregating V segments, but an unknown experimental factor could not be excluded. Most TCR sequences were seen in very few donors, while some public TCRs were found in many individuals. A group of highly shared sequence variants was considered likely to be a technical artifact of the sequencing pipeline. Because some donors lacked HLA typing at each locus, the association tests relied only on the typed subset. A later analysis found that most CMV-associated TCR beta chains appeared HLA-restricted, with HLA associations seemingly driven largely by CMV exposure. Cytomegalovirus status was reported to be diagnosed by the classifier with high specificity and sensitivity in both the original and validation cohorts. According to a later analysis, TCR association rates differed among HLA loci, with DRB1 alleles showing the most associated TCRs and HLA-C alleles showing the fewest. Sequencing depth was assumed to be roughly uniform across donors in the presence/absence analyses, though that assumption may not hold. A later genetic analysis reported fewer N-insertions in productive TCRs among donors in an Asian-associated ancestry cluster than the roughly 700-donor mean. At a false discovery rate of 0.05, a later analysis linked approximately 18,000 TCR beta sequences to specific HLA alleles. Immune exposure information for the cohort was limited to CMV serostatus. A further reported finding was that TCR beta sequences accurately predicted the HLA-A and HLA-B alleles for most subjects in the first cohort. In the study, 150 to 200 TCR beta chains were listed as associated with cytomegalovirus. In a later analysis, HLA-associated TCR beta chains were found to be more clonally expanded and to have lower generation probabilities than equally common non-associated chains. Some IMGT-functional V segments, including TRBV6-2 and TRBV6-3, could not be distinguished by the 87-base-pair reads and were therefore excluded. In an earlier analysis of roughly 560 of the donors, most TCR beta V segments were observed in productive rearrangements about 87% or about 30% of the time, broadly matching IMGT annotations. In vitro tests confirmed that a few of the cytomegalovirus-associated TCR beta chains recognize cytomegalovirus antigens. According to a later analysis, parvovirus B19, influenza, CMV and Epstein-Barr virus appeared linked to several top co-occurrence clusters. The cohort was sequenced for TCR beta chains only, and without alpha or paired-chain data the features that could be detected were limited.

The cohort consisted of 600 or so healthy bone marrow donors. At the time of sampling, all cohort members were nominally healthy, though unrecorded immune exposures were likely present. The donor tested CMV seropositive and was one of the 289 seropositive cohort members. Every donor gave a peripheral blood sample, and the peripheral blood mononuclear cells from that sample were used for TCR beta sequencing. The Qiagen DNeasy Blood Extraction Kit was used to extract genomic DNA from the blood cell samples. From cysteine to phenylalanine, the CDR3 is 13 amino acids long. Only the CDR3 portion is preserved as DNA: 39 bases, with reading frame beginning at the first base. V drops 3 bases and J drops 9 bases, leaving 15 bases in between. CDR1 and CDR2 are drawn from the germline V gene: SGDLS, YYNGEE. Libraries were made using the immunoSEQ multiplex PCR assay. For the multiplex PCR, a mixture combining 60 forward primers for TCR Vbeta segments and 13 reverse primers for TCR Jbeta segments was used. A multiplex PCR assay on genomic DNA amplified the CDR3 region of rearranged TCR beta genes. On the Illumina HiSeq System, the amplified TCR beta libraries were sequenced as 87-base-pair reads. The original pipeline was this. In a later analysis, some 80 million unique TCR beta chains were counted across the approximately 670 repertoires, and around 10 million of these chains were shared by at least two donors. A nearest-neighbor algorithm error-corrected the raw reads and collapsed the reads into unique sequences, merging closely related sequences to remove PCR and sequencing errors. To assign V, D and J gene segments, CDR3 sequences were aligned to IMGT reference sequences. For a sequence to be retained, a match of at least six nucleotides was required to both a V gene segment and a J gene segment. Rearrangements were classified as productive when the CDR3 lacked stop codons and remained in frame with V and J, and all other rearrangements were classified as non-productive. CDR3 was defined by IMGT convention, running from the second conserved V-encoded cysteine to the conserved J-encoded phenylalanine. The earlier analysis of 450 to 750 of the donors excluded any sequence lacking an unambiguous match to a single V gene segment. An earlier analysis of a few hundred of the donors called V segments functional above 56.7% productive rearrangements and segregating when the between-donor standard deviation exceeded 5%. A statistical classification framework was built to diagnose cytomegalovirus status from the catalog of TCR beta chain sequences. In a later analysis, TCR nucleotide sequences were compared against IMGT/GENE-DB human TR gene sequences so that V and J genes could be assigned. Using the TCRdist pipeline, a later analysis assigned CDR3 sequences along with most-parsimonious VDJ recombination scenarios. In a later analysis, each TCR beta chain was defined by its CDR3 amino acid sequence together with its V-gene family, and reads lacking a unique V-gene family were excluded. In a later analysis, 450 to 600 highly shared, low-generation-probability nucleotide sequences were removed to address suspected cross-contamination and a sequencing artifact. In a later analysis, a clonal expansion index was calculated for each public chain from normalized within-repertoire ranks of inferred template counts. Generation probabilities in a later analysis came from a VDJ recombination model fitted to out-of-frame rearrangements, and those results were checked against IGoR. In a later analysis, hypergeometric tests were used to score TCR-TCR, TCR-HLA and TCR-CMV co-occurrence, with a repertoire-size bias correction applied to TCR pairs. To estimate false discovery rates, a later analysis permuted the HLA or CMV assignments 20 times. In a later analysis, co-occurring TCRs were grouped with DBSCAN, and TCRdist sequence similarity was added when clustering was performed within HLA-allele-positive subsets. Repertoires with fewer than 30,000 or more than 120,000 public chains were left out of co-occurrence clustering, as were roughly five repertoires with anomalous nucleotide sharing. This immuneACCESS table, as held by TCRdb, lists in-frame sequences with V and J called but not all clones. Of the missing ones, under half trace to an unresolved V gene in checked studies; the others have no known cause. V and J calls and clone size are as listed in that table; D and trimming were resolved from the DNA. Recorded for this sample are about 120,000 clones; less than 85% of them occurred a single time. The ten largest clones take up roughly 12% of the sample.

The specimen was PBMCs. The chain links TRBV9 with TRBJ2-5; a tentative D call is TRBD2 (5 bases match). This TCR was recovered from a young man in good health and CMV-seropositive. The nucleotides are TGTGCCAGCAGCGCAAGAGACCCGGGGTCCCAGTACTTC. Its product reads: CASSARDPGSQYF.